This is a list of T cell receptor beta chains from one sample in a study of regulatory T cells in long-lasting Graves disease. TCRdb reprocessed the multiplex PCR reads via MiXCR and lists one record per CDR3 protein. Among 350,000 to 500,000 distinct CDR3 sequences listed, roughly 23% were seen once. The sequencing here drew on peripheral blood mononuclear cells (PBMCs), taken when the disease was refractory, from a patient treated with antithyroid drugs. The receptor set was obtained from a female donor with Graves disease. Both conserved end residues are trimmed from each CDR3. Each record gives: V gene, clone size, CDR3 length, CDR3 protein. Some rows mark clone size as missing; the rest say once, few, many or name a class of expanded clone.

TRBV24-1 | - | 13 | ATSDPGQGVYEQY
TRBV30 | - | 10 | AWSVSQYEQY
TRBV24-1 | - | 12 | ATRDGSNTGELF
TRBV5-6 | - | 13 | ASSWDSKQAGELF
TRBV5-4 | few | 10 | ASSYGGAEAF
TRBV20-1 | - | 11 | SVRDYPYNEQF
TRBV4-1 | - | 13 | ASSQAVLSGSGYT
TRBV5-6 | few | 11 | ASSLEVGAEAF
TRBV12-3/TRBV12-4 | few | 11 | ASRSGAYNEQF
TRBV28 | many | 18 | ASSLERTAIGDRESGEAF
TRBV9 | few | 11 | ASSVDPNQPQH
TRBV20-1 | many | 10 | SATPGDQPQH
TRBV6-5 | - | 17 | ASSYIRDRATSGANVLT
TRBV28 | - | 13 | ASSAGLADSYEQY
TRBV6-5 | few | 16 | ASSSPRRAGSNTGELF
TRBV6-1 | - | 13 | ASLSRTGGSGEPF
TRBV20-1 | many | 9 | SARDGYEQY
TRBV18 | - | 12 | ASSPVRVGDEQF
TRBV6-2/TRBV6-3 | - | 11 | ASTKGARDIQY
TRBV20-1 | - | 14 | SARDPVVGAGQPQH
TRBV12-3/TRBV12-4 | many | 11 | ASSLWRDGIQY
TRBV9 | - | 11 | ASSPQVSIKAF
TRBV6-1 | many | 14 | ASSEGSGYSNQPQH
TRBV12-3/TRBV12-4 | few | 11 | ASSPGQGNEQF
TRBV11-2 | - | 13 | ASSLARGNQETQY
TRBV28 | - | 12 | ASSPVSGNNEQF
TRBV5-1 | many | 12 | ASSLAWGQETQY
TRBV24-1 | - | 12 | ATSTAESTDTQY
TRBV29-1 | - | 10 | SGRDRTYEQY
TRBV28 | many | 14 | ASRTYQGRREETQY
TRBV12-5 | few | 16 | ASGLVTRGGRAYSEQF
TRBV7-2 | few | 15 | ASSFSRGGGSNQPQH
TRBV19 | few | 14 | ASSIGLGRTNTEAF
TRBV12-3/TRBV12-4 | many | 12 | ASSQITGLDEQY
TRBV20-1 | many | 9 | SARRSETQY
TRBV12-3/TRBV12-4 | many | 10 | ASSTDNSPLH
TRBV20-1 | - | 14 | SASRGTGALSGELF
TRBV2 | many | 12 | ASREEQGHSPLH
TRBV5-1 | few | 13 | ASSFGGGSPETQY
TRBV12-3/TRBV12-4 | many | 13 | ASSPGTGWDYGYT
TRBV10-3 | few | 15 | ATTQSFVQWNGNTIY
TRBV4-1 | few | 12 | ASSHGQGAETQY
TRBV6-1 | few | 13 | ASRVQGFEAGELF
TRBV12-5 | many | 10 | ASGSEGGRQY